This T cell receptor (beta chain) was recorded in a study of blood T cell repertoires in COVID-19. Study summary: Sources were T cells, B-cell-depleted T cells, or PBMCs; the material itself was cDNA or gDNA.

This clone was picked up one time. All enrollees were about 18 to 89 years old and from fewer than 25 US areas. Original processing notes: Reference gene primer amplification in the assay estimated nucleated cell counts. Clones were sequenced by immunoSEQ multiplex PCR, and TCRdb holds only the in-frame ones, with some missing. V and J calls and clone size follow that table, whereas D and trimming were derived from the DNA. The data show approximately 330,000 clones, around 85% seen once. The sample comprised PBMCs or T cells enriched from blood (not recorded which). This TCR was sampled from a woman in her 40s with acute COVID-19.

The CDR3 is CASSLGGQASEKLFF. DNA for the CDR3: TGCGCCAGCAGCTTGGGGGGACAGGCGAGTGAAAAACTGTTTTTT. This chain joins TRBV5-1 and TRBJ1-4, with TRBD1 identical over 8 bases. Germline-derived CDR1 and CDR2 are SGHRS and YFSETQ. The CDR3 extends over 15 amino acids. Trimming at V came to 0 bases and at J to 7 bases, leaving 5 bases not matched to a gene.